The clone carrying this T cell receptor (beta chain) appeared once. Germline CDR1 and CDR2: GTSNPN and SVGIG (reference sequence). This CDR3 spans 13 amino acids. Trimming removed 5 bases from V and 4 bases from J; junction bases left unmatched: 6. Using immunoSEQ multiplex PCR, the repertoire was profiled, and TCRdb retains in-frame clones only, with some absent. The sample lists 53,000 or so clones; more than 90% were seen once. The sample belongs to a study of blood T cell repertoires in COVID-19. Study-wide context: The United States, Italy and Spain were the sources of the acute and convalescent COVID-19 samples. T cells, B-cell-depleted T cells, or PBMCs provided the cDNA or gDNA that served as material.

The receptor was isolated from a human donor in a cohort sampled during active COVID-19. V is TRBV30 and J is TRBJ2-3; 7 bases are shared with TRBD2. The material sequenced was peripheral blood. CDR3 amino acids: CAWAGGSPDTQYF. Written as DNA, the CDR3 is TGTGCCTGGGCCGGCGGGAGCCCAGATACGCAGTATTTT. The whole variable domain, remainder taken from reference TRBV30 and TRBJ2-3, is SQTIHQWPATLVQPVGSPLSLECTVEGTSNPNLYWYRQAAGRGLQLLFYSVGIGQISSEVPQNLSASRPQDRQFILSSKKLLLSDSGFYLCAWAGGSPDTQYFGPGTRLTVL.